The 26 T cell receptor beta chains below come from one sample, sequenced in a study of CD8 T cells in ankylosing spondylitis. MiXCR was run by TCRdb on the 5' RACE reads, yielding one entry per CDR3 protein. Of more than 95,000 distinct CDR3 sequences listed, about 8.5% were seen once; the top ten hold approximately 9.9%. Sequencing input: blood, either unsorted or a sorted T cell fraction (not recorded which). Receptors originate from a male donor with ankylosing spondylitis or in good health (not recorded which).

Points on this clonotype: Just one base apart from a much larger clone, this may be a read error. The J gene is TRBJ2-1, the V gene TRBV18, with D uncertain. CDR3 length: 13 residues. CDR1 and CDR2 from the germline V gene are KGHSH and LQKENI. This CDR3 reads CGSSLTWINEQFF. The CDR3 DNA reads TGTGGCAGCTCACTAACATGGATAAATGAGCAGTTCTTC.

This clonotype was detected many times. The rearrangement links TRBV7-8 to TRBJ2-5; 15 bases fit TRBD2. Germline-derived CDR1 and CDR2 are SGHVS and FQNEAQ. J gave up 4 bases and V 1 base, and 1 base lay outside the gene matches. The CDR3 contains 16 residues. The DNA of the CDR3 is TGTGCCAGCAGCTTAGAGGGACTAGCGGGGGGAGAGACCCAGTACTTC. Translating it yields CASSLEGLAGGETQYF.

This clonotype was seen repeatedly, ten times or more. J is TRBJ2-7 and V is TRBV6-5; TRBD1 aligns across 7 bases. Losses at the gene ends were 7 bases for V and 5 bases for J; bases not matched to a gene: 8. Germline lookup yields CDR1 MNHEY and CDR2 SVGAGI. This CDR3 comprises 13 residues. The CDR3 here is CASTVQGSNEQYF. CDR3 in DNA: TGTGCCAGCACCGTACAGGGGTCCAACGAGCAGTACTTC.

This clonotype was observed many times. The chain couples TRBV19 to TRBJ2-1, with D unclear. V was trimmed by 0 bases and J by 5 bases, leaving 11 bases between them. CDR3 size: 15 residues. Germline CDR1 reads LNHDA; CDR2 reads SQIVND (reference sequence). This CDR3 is CASSIDLLVDNEQFF. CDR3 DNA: TGTGCCAGTAGTATAGACTTGCTTGTGGACAATGAGCAGTTCTTC.

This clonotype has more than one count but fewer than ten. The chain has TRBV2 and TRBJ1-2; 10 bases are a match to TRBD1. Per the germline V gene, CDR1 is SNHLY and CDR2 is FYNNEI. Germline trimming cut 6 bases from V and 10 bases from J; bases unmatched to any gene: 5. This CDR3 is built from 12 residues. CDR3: CASRDRGPHYTF. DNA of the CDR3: TGTGCCAGCAGAGACAGGGGGCCTCACTACACCTTC.

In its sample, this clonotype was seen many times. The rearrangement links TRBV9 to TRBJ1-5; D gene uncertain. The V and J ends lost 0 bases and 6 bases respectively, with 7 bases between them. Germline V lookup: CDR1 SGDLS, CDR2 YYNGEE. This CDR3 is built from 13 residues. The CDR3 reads CASSVEGGQPQHF. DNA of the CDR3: TGTGCCAGCAGCGTAGAGGGAGGTCAGCCCCAGCATTTT.

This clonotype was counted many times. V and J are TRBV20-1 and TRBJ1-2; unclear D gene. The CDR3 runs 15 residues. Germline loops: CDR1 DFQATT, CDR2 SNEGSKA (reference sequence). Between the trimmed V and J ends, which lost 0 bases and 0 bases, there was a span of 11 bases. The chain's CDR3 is CSARDLNIPNYGYTF. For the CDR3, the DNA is TGCAGTGCTAGAGATCTCAACATCCCTAACTATGGCTACACCTTC.

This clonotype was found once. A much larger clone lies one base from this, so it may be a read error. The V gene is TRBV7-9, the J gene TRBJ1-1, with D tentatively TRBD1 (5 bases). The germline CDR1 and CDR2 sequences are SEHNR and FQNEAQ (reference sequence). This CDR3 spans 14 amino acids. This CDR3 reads CASNLARVNTEAFF. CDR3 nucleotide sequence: TGTGCCAGCAACTTAGCCAGGGTGAACACTGAAGCTTTCTTT.

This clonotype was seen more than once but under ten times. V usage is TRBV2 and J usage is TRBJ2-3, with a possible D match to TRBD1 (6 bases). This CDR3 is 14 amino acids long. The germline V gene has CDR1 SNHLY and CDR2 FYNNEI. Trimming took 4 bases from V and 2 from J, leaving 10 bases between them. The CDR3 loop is CASSGGGDTDTQYF. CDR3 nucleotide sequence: TGTGCCAGCAGTGGAGGGGGTGACACAGATACGCAGTATTTT.

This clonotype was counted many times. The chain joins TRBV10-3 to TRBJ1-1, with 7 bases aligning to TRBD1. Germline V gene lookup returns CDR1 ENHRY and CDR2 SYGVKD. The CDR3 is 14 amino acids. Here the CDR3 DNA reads TGTGCATCGACATGGGACAGCATGAACACTGAAGCTTTCTTT. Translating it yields CASTWDSMNTEAFF.

The CDR3 coding sequence is TGCAGTGCTAGAATCCGAAACTATGGCTACACCTTC. The encoded protein is CSARIRNYGYTF. The rearrangement joins TRBV20-1 to TRBJ1-2; D is undetermined. The CDR3 is made up of 12 amino acids. Germline CDR1 reads DFQATT; CDR2 reads SNEGSKA (reference sequence). The V end lost 2 bases, the J end lost 2 bases, and 6 bases lay between the germline ends.

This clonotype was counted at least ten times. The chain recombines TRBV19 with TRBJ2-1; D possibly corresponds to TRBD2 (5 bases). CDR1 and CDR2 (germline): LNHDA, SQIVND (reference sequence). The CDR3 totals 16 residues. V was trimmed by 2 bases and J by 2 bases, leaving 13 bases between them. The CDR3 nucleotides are TGTGCCAGTAGTATAACTGCTAGCCTCCCCTACAATGAGCAGTTCTTC. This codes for CASSITASLPYNEQFF.

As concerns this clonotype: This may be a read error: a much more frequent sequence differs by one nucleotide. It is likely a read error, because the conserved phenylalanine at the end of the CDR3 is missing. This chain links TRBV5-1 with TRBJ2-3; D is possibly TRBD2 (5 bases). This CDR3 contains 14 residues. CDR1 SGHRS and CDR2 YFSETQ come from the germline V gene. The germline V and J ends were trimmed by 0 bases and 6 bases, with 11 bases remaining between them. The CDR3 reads CASSLASFGDTQYY. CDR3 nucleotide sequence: TGCGCCAGCAGCTTGGCTAGCTTCGGCGATACGCAGTATTAT.

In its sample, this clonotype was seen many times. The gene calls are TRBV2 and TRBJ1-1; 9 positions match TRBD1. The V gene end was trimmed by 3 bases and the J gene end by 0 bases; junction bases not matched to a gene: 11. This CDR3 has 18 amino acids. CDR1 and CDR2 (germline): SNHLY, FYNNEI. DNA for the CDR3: TGTGCCAGCAGTGACGTGTGGTCTACAGGGGGCATGAACACTGAAGCTTTCTTT. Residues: CASSDVWSTGGMNTEAFF.

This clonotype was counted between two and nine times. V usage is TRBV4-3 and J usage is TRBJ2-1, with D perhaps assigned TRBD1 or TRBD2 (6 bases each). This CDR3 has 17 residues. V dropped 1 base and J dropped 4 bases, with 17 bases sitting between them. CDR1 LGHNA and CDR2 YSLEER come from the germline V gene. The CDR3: CASSQGAWGAEYNEQFF. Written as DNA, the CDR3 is TGCGCCAGCAGCCAAGGGGCGTGGGGGGCGGAGTACAATGAGCAGTTCTTC.

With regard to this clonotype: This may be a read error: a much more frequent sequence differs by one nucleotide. The CDR3 region is CASSSPTGTNGFTF. CDR3 sequence (DNA): TGTGCCAGCAGCTCCCCGACAGGGACCAATGGCTTCACCTTC. The chain uses TRBV7-2 and TRBJ1-2; 7 positions match TRBD1. The CDR3 contains 14 residues. Germline V gives CDR1 SGHTA, CDR2 FQGNSA.

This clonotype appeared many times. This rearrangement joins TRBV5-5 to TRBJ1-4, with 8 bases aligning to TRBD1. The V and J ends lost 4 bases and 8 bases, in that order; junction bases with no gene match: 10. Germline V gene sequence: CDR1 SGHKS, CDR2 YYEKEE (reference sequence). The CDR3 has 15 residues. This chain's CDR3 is CASSPGQARWEKLFF. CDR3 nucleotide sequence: TGTGCCAGCAGCCCGGGACAGGCTCGATGGGAAAAACTGTTTTTT.

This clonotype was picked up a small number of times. In DNA, the CDR3 is TGTGCCAGCAGCTTAACCCAGGGGGTATTCTACGAGCAGTACTTC. Its translation: CASSLTQGVFYEQYF. The J gene is TRBJ2-7, the V gene TRBV11-2; 7 bases fit TRBD1. The germline V gene encodes CDR1 SGHAT and CDR2 FQNNGV. The CDR3 sequence is 15 residues long. Trimming took 2 bases from V and 3 from J; bases not matched to a gene: 7.

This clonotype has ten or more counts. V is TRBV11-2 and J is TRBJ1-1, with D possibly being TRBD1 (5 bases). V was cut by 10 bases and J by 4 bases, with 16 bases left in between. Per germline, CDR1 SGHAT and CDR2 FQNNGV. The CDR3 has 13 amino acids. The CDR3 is CATKTGAGTEAFF. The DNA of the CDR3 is TGTGCCACCAAGACCGGGGCGGGCACTGAAGCTTTCTTT.

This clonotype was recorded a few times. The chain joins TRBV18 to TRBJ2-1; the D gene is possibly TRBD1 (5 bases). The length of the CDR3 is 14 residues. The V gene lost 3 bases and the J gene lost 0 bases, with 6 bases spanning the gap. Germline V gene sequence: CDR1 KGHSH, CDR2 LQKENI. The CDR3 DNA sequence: TGTGCCAGCTCACCCAGGGACTCCTACAATGAGCAGTTCTTC. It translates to CASSPRDSYNEQFF.

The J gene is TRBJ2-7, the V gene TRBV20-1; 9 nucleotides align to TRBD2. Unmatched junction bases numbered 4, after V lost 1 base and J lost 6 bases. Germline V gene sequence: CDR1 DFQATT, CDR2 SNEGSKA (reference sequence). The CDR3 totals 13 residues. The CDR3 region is CSARGIAGAEQYF. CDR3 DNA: TGCAGTGCTAGAGGGATAGCGGGAGCCGAGCAGTACTTC.

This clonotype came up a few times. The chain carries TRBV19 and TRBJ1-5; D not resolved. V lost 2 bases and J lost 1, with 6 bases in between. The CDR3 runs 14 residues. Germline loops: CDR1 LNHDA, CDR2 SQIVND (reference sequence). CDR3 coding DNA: TGTGCCAGTAGTATACAGGACAGCAATCAGCCCCAGCATTTT. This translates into CASSIQDSNQPQHF. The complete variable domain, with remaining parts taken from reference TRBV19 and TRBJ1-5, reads DGGITQSPKYLFRKEGQNVTLSCEQNLNHDAMYWYRQDPGQGLRLIYYSQIVNDFQKGDIAEGYSVSREKKESFPLTVTSAQKNPTAFYLCASSIQDSNQPQHFGDGTRLSIL.

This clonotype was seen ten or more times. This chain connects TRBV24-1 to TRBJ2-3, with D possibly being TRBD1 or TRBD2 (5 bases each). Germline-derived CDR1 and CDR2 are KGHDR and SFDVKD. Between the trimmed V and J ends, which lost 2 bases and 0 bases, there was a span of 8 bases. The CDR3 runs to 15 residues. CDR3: CATSDWDGSTDTQYF. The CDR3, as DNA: TGTGCCACCAGTGATTGGGACGGGAGCACAGATACGCAGTATTTT.

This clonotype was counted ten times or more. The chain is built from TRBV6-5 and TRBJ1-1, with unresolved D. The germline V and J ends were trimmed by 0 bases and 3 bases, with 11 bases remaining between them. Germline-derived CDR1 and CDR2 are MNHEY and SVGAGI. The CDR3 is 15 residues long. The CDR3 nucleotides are TGTGCCAGCAGTTACTCACTCGATGTCGACACTGAAGCTTTCTTT. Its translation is CASSYSLDVDTEAFF.

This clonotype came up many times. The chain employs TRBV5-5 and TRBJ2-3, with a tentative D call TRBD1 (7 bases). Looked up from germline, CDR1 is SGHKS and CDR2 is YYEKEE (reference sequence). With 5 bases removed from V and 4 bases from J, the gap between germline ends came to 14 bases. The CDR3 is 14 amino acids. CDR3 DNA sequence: TGTGCCAGCAGAGACAGGGAGGTGGCAGATACGCAGTATTTT. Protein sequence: CASRDREVADTQYF.

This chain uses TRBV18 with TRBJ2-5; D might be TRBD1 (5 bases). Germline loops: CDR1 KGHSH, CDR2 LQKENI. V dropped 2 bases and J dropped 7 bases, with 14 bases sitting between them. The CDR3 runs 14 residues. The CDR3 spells CASSPGAPRGTQYF. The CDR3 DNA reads TGTGCCAGCTCACCAGGGGCCCCAAGGGGGACCCAGTACTTC.